This TCR beta chain was recorded in a study of blood T cell repertoires in COVID-19. Study-wide background: T cells, B-cell-depleted T cells, or PBMCs provided the cDNA or gDNA that served as material.

Repertoires were generated with immunoSEQ multiplex PCR, while TCRdb's copy carries only in-frame clones and drops some. Of 100,000 to 150,000 clones listed, 80% are singletons. Unmatched junction bases numbered 5, after V lost 1 base and J lost 4 bases. This CDR3 is 16 amino acids long. Germline V gene sequence: CDR1 SGHRS, CDR2 YFSETQ. The chain has TRBV5-1 and TRBJ1-4; 9 nucleotides match TRBD1. Sequenced material: peripheral blood. The origin of this receptor is a man between 65 and 85 years old with acute or convalescent COVID-19. Here the CDR3 DNA reads TGCGCCAGCAGCTTGTCAGGGACAGGGATTAATGAAAAACTGTTTTTT. It codes for CASSLSGTGINEKLFF.